This T cell receptor beta chain is drawn from a study of shared clonotypes between healthy human individuals (dated by TCRdb to 2020 to 2021). As for the study more broadly: A couple of women and three men aged 18 to 49 years were included in the cohort. To estimate repertoire size and how much clonotype sharing occurs between individuals, the study deeply sequenced the blood TCR repertoires of roughly 5 healthy adults. Between about 0.9 and 8.9 billion PBMCs per donor were obtained by leukapheresis. To increase sequencing depth and limit assay-specific biases, TCR repertoire library preparation and sequencing were carried out by different laboratories using diverse techniques. For each donor, CD4 naive and CD4 memory were each given three plates, CD8 naive was given two plates, and CD8 memory was given one plate. Study-wide conclusions, independent of this receptor: Naive subsets generally had larger estimated clonotype richness than memory subsets. The small number of donors limited the genetic and exposure-history diversity represented. Sampling was limited to blood, and TCR repertoires in tissue likely differ from TCR repertoires in blood. Clonotypes shared by all four sorted-subset donors showed higher generation probabilities than non-shared clonotypes. Even with the large sequencing depth, rarefaction of the sorted-subset datasets indicated that sequencing was incomplete. When several donors were compared, the shared fraction of clonotypes was roughly 5% for naive CD4, roughly 3.4% for naive CD8, more than 2% for memory CD4, and 0.35% to 0.4% for memory CD8. Based on pairwise subsampling, the degree of clonotype sharing among donors was expected to be affected by sequencing depth.

TCR CDR3 regions were amplified from genomic DNA by multiplex PCR using the deep immunoSEQ assay. Extracted genomic DNA from each cell subset was distributed evenly across all wells of several immunoSEQ 96-well plates, and each plate was treated as a replicate. Each replicate PCR for sorted subsets received around 200 ng genomic DNA, equal to roughly 30,000 T cell genomes. Purified libraries were measured with a Qubit 3.0 fluorometer, size-checked on a Bioanalyzer 2100, and measured again with the KAPA Library Quantification kit. Every immunoSEQ 96-well plate was sequenced on a dedicated single-read 150-cycle Illumina NextSeq 550 flow cell. As for the original processing: Because only junctional sequences without quality scores were contained in the immunoSEQ output, filtering matching that applied to full-length reads could not be performed. To assign V/J genes and CDR3, sequences were annotated using PyIR, a Python wrapper for IgBLAST v1.9, with IMGT germline references. Reads were filtered out if the reads had weak V/J assignments (E-value above 1e-6), no CDR3, stop codons, out-of-frame junctions, or ambiguous translated residues. V3J clonotypes were defined as sequences sharing the same inferred V gene, J gene, and CDR3 amino acid sequence. Percentage overlap between repertoires was calculated by dividing the number of shared unique clonotypes by the size of the smaller repertoire. RTK rarefaction, the Chao1 estimator, and Recon v2.1 estimates of unobserved clonotypes were used to assess repertoire richness. OLGA was used to compute generation probabilities for all TCRbeta clonotypes that the gDNA method yielded from a handful of donors. The clones in this table, taken by TCRdb from immuneACCESS, are in-frame only. Not every clone is retained; where verified, under half of the shortfall comes from an unresolved V gene, and the cause of the rest is unknown. Clonal size and the V and J genes are those of that table, whereas D and trimming came from the DNA. The sample yields about 1.1 million clones; around 78% were counted once. More than 0.55% of the sample belongs to the ten largest clones.

The donors were healthy, HIV-negative adults who had no recently reported acute infections or vaccinations. Every donor was a Caucasian adult living in Nashville, Tennessee, USA. Magnetic negative selection was used to enrich CD4+ T cells, after which naive cells were positively selected on CD45RA and the negative fraction became the memory subset. Blood was collected by leukapheresis, and PBMCs were isolated by Ficoll-Histopaque density gradient centrifugation and then cryopreserved in liquid nitrogen vapor phase. Analytical flow cytometry was used to check the purity and quantity of every magnetically sorted T cell population. Genomic DNA was isolated from each sorted fraction and quantified by UV absorbance on a Nanodrop 2000c. CDR3 length: 14 amino acids, cysteine to phenylalanine. Only the CDR3 DNA is retained, 42 bases long and in frame from the first base. The germline V gene (reference sequence) sets CDR1 to LNHNV and CDR2 to YYDKDF. Trimming at the junction amounts to 1 base on V and 5 bases on J, and the germline ends lie 11 bases apart.

Comment on this clone: No cognate antigen has been identified for it. Base quality data are lacking; no much larger clone is found one base away.

Sequencing was carried out using memory CD4+ T cells from PBMCs. The intended sense of this specimen's cell subset or site label: CD45RA-negative fraction. The rearrangement combines TRBV15 with TRBJ1-1; no D segment can be confidently identified. The TCR originated in a man between 18 and 29 years old in good health. Some clones in this sample may be carry-over from other donors' samples. The CDR3 in this case is CATSRGGSITEAFF. The sequenced DNA is TGTGCCACCAGCAGAGGTGGATCCATTACTGAAGCTTTCTTT.